This is a list of T cell receptor beta chains from one sample in a study of blood T cell repertoires in COVID-19. The protocol was immunoSEQ multiplex PCR, while the TCRdb copy is restricted to in-frame clones and leaves out a portion. The table includes about 250,000 clones, over 75% detected once. The sample comprised peripheral blood. These receptors came from a woman in her twenties or thirties with acute or convalescent COVID-19. CDR3s include the opening cysteine and the closing phenylalanine or tryptophan. A D gene is named only where the DNA matches it firmly. Not all rows give a size; the values are once, few, many and, for expanded clones, a class.

TRBV6-2/TRBV6-3	NA	TRBD1	TRBJ2-7	TGTGCCAGCAGTCCGGACAGGGGGCAGATCGAGCAGTACTTC	CASSPDRGQIEQYF
TRBV29-1	once	NA	TRBJ2-5	TGCAGCGATTACCACGGCCAAGAGACCCAGTACTTC	CSDYHGQETQYF
TRBV11-3	NA	NA	TRBJ2-7	TGTGCCAGCAGCTCCGGTGTAACGAACGAGCAGTACTTC	CASSSGVTNEQYF
TRBV24-1	NA	TRBD1	TRBJ2-5	TGTGCCACCAGTGATTCCCTGACAGGGGAAGAGACCCAGTACTTC	CATSDSLTGEETQYF
TRBV7-9	few	TRBD2	TRBJ2-7	TGTGCCAGCAGACTAGCGCTCTCCTACGAGCAGTACTTC	CASRLALSYEQYF
TRBV18	NA	TRBD2	TRBJ2-1	TGTGCCAGCTTCAGTTGGGGGACTAGCGGGACAAATGAGCAGTTCTTC	CASFSWGTSGTNEQFF
TRBV7-9	NA	TRBD1	TRBJ1-4	TGTGCCAGCAAGACAGGGGTGAGGGAAAAACTGTTTTTT	CASKTGVREKLFF
TRBV7-8	NA	TRBD2	TRBJ2-2	TGTGCCAGCAGCTGGGCCTCTAGCGGGAGCACCGGGGAGCTGTTTTTT	CASSWASSGSTGELFF
TRBV5-1	once	NA	TRBJ2-3	TGCGCCAGCAGCCCCGACCTGGGAGGTTGGGGCACAGATACGCAGTATTTT	CASSPDLGGWGTDTQYF
TRBV4-3	once	NA	TRBJ2-7	TGCGCCAGCAGCCTCGGACTATCCTACGAGCAGTACTTC	CASSLGLSYEQYF
TRBV14	NA	NA	TRBJ2-7	TGTGCCAGCAGCCAAGATCTGGGCACCATCTACGAGCAGTACTTC	CASSQDLGTIYEQYF
TRBV12-3/TRBV12-4	NA	NA	TRBJ2-7	TGTGCCAGCAGTTTAGGCCCCAGCGAGCAGTACTTC	CASSLGPSEQYF
TRBV18	NA	NA	TRBJ1-5	TGTGCCAGCTCACCAATAGGACTCAATCAGCCCCAGCATTTT	CASSPIGLNQPQHF
TRBV20-1	NA	NA	TRBJ2-1	TGCAGTGCGAGTCTAGCGCTGGGCTACAATGAGCAGTTCTTC	CSASLALGYNEQFF
TRBV19	few	TRBD1	TRBJ1-2	TGTGCCAGTAGTAGGGACAGGGCCTTCTATGGCTACACCTTC	CASSRDRAFYGYTF
TRBV5-1	few	NA	TRBJ2-7	TGCGCCAGCAGCTTGGGTCCGAGCTCCTACGAGCAGTACTTC	CASSLGPSSYEQYF
TRBV29-1	NA	TRBD2	TRBJ2-3	TGCAGCGTTGTAGCGGGTAACACAGATACGCAGTATTTT	CSVVAGNTDTQYF
TRBV30	NA	TRBD1	TRBJ1-1	TGTGCCTGGACGGATGTTCACAGGGGTGACACTGAAGCTTTCTTT	CAWTDVHRGDTEAFF
TRBV18	NA	TRBD1	TRBJ2-6	TGTGCCAGCTCACCAATCCCCAGGGGGCGTGGGGCCAACGTCCTGACTTTC	CASSPIPRGRGANVLTF
TRBV9	NA	NA	TRBJ2-1	TGTGCCAGCAGCGTAAATCGCGGCTATGAGCAGTTCTTC	CASSVNRGYEQFF
TRBV4-3	NA	TRBD2	TRBJ2-3	TGCGCCAGCAGCCACGATAGGACTAGCGGAAGCACAGATACGCAGTATTTT	CASSHDRTSGSTDTQYF
TRBV12-3/TRBV12-4	NA	NA	TRBJ2-7	TGTGCCAGCAGTTTTTCTTCGGTTTACGAGCAGTACTTC	CASSFSSVYEQYF
TRBV9	NA	TRBD1	TRBJ1-2	TGTGCCACCGGAGGGGGCCATGGCTACACCTTC	CATGGGHGYTF
TRBV9	NA	NA	TRBJ1-5	TGTGCCAGCAGCGTAGGCGGAGACCTGCGGAACAATCAGCCCCAGCATTTT	CASSVGGDLRNNQPQHF
TRBV29-1	NA	NA	TRBJ2-4	TGCAGCGTTTGGGGTCCACAGGGTTCCAAAAACATTCAGTACTTC	CSVWGPQGSKNIQYF
TRBV19	NA	NA	TRBJ2-3	TGTGCCAGTAGTACCGGGAGAGCCACAGATACGCAGTATTTT	CASSTGRATDTQYF
TRBV4-1	NA	TRBD1	TRBJ2-7	TGCGCCAGCAGCCCACCGGGACAGGGAAACGAGCAGTACTTC	CASSPPGQGNEQYF
TRBV27	once	NA	TRBJ2-5	TGTGCCAGCAGCCTAAGAAGTTTACTGGGAGACCAAGAGACCCAGTACTTC	CASSLRSLLGDQETQYF
TRBV30	NA	TRBD1	TRBJ2-1	TGTGCCTGGAGTGTACTGGGACAGGTATACAATGAGCAGTTCTTC	CAWSVLGQVYNEQFF
TRBV7-2	NA	TRBD2	TRBJ2-5	TGTGCCAGCAGCTTAGCCCCGCTAGCGGGTTCAGAGACCCAGTACTTC	CASSLAPLAGSETQYF
TRBV5-6	once	NA	TRBJ2-7	TGTGCCAGCAGCTTAGGCTCTTGGGGCAGGGAACCCTACGAGCAGTACTTC	CASSLGSWGREPYEQYF
TRBV21-1	NA	NA	TRBJ1-2	TGTGCCAGCAGCCCGGCTAACTATGGCTACACCTTC	CASSPANYGYTF
TRBV3-1/TRBV3-2	NA	NA	TRBJ1-1	TGTGCCAGCAGCCAAGCAGGCCAGAACACTGAAGCTTTCTTT	CASSQAGQNTEAFF
TRBV30	NA	NA	TRBJ2-1	TGTGCCTGGAGCGGTAGTAAACTAGCCACCGGGTTTGATGAGCAGTTCTTC	CAWSGSKLATGFDEQFF
TRBV5-1	NA	TRBD2	TRBJ2-3	TGCGCCAGCCGCCTAGCGGGGAGCACAGATACGCAGTATTTT	CASRLAGSTDTQYF
TRBV4-3	NA	NA	TRBJ1-2	TGCGCCAGCAGCCAGCGACAGTCTGGCTATGGCTACACCTTC	CASSQRQSGYGYTF
TRBV3-1/TRBV3-2	few	NA	TRBJ2-3	TGTGCCAGTATCGATAGTACAGATACGCAGTATTTT	CASIDSTDTQYF
TRBV30	NA	NA	TRBJ1-1	TGTGCCTTAGGACAGCCGAACACTGAAGCTTTCTTT	CALGQPNTEAFF
TRBV5-4	NA	TRBD2	TRBJ2-3	TGTGCCAGCAGCCCATGGACTAGCGGGAGCACAGATACGCAGTATTTT	CASSPWTSGSTDTQYF
TRBV27	NA	NA	TRBJ2-7	TGTGCCGTCAGGGGTATACAGGGGCTAGCGGGTATTCGACGCTACGAGCAGTACTTC	CAVRGIQGLAGIRRYEQYF
TRBV5-4	once	NA	TRBJ1-2	TGTGCCAGCAGCGTAATCGGGGGGCTCGGTGGCTACACCTTC	CASSVIGGLGGYTF